A single sample is the source of the 3 T cell receptor beta chains below, sequenced in a study of blood T cell repertoires in COVID-19. TCRdb's copy holds only in-frame clones and misses some; the assay was immunoSEQ multiplex PCR. The data show some 87,000 clones, with 70% to 90% seen just once and approximately 18% held by the top ten. The specimen sequenced was peripheral blood. These receptors were taken from a human donor in a cohort sampled during active COVID-19.

V gene TRBV24-1 combines with J gene TRBJ1-1; TRBD1 might be the D (6 bases). This CDR3 is built from 13 residues. The V and J ends lost 4 bases and 1 base respectively, with 6 bases between them. Germline CDR1 reads KGHDR; CDR2 reads SFDVKD. This CDR3 is CATSEGGNTEAFF. In DNA form, the CDR3 reads TGTGCCACCAGTGAAGGGGGGAACACTGAAGCTTTCTTT.

This chain uses TRBV15 with TRBJ1-3, with 7 bases matching TRBD1. Germline V gene data show CDR1 as LNHNV and CDR2 as YYDKDF (reference sequence). V lost 1 base and J lost 9; bases outside the gene matches: 12. This CDR3 spans 16 amino acids. Here the CDR3 DNA reads TGTGCCACCAGCAGAGTGGGGCAGGGGGATCTGGGCACCATATATTTT. It yields the protein CATSRVGQGDLGTIYF.

The genes are TRBV7-3 and TRBJ2-2; 9 bases agree with TRBD1. The length of the CDR3 is 15 residues. Germline lookup yields CDR1 SGHTA and CDR2 FQGTGA. V was pared by 4 bases and J by 5 bases, with 5 bases of the junction left unmatched. The CDR3 loop is CASSSGTGKTGELFF. As DNA, the CDR3 is TGTGCCAGCAGCTCCGGGACAGGGAAGACCGGGGAGCTGTTTTTT. The variable domain in full, with the rest retrieved from reference TRBV7-3 and TRBJ2-2, is GAGVSQTPSNKVTEKGKYVELRCDPISGHTALYWYRQSLGQGPEFLIYFQGTGAADDSGLPNDRFFAVRPEGSVSTLKIQRTERGDSAVYLCASSSGTGKTGELFFGEGSRLTVL.